This T cell receptor (beta chain) was recorded in a study of CD8+CD57+ T cells in acquired aplastic anemia. CDR3 and TCR beta VDJ profiling relied on genomic DNA as the template. Using its own MiXCR run on the reads, TCRdb lists one record per CDR3 protein. This table has roughly 200,000 distinct CDR3 sequences, around 60% appearing once. With respect to this clonotype: At one of its ends the junction is not consistent with the germline gene, which may arise from a read error.

This sequence was found in a human donor in good health. The sequenced material came from sorted CD4+, CD8+, or CD8+CD57+ T cells (not recorded which) from PBMCs.

As DNA, the CDR3 is TGTGCCAGCAGCTCCCTTGACCGGGACTCTGAAGAGGCCCAGTACTTC. Protein sequence: CASSSLDRDSEEAQYF. The chain links TRBV7-9 to TRBJ2-5, with D perhaps TRBD2 (6 bases). The length of the CDR3 is 16 residues. Germline values: CDR1 SEHNR, CDR2 FQNEAQ (reference sequence).